This TCR beta chain emerged from a study of T cell repertoires in cytomegalovirus infection. Study-level background: CMV epitopes that were recently identified and HLA-C-restricted were used alongside well-studied HLA-B-restricted ones.

Details on this clonotype: Its cognate antigen is unknown.

TCRdb re-called the reads with MiXCR, one entry per CDR3 protein. The sample has 680,000 or so distinct CDR3 sequences, about 33% seen once. After removal of 3 bases from V and 5 bases from J, the junction contained 6 bases not matched to a gene. Germline V gene lookup returns CDR1 SGHVS and CDR2 FNYEAQ. The CDR3 is made up of 14 amino acids. The chain recombines TRBV7-6 with TRBJ2-7; 8 bases map to TRBD1. This receptor was obtained from a human donor in good health (CMV status not recorded). Some clones in this sample may be carry-over from other donors' samples. Source: cultured PBMCs, taken from culture after CMV antigen stimulation. CDR3 nucleotide sequence: TGTGCCAGCAGCTTTGGACAGGGTTTCGACGAGCAGTACTTC. Encoded protein: CASSFGQGFDEQYF.